This entry concerns a single T cell receptor (beta chain). Its antigen is not identified. The PCR was carried out with 60 Vbeta primers and 13 Jbeta primers. The table came from immunoSEQ multiplex PCR; TCRdb's copy has only in-frame clones and leaves some out. The data hold 150,000 to 200,000 clones, with roughly four fifths observed a single time. With V trimmed by 0 bases and J by 7 bases, 10 bases remained unmatched. CDR1 KGHSH and CDR2 LQKENI come from the germline V gene. The length of the CDR3 is 17 residues. The entry originates in a study of cytomegalovirus exposure and HLA in healthy donors. Study as a whole: Across a few hundred genotyped donors, over 70% landed in the Caucasian-associated ancestry cluster. Study-wide results and caveats: Most TCR sequences were rare, but some public TCRs occurred in many donors. Among CMV-associated TCR beta chains, most appeared HLA-restricted in a later analysis.

It was healthy bone marrow donors who served as donors. The specimen was PBMCs. This receptor was taken from a middle-aged woman in good health and CMV-seronegative. The V gene is TRBV18, the J gene TRBJ2-7; 12 bases fit TRBD2. This CDR3 is CASSPPGLAGFGKEQYF. The CDR3 DNA sequence: TGTGCCAGCTCACCACCGGGACTAGCGGGCTTCGGTAAGGAGCAGTACTTC.